This TCR beta chain was captured by sequencing in a study of long-term antiretroviral therapy in people with HIV. As for this clone: Its antigen is as yet unknown.

With survey level as its setting, the immunoSEQ assay was v3.0. Sequenced by immunoSEQ multiplex PCR; TCRdb stores in-frame clones only, minus some. The data contain 20,000 or so clones, approximately 88% of them singletons. Findings and caveats of the study: Older ART regimens may have been in use when blood was drawn between the mid-2000s and the late 2010s. All time points showed a repertoire dominated by clones expanded before ART.

The starting material was unsorted PBMCs, obtained 2.1 years after starting antiretroviral therapy. This receptor was identified in a man between 18 and 35 years old with HIV.

In DNA, the CDR3 is TGTGCCAGCTCACCATCTGTCTACGAGCAGTACTTC. This translates into CASSPSVYEQYF. The chain couples TRBV18 to TRBJ2-7; D is undetermined. The CDR3 has 12 residues. The germline V and J ends were trimmed by 2 bases and 3 bases, with 5 bases remaining between them. In germline, CDR1 is KGHSH, CDR2 LQKENI.